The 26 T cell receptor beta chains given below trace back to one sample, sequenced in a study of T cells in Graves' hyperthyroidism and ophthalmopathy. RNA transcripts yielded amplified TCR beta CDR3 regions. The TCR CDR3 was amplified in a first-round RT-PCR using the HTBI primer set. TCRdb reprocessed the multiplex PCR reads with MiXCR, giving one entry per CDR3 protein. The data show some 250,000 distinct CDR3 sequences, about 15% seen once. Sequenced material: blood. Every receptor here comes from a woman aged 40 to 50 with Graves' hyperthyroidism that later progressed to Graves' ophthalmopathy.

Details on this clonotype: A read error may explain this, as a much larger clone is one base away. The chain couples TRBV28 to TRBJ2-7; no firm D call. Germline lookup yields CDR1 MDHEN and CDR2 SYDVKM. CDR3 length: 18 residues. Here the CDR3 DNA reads TGTGCCGGCAGTTTATTTCTCGCCCTGGGCAAAGGATCCTACGAGCAGTACTTC. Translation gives CAGSLFLALGKGSYEQYF.

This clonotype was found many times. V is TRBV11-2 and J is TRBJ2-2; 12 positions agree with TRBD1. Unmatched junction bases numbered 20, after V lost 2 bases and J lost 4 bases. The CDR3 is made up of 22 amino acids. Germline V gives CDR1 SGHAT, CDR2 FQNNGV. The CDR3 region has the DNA TGTGCCAGCAGCTTATGGTTAATTATTGGGGACAGGGGGCTACCGGGCACCGGGGAGCTGTTTTTT. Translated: CASSLWLIIGDRGLPGTGELFF.

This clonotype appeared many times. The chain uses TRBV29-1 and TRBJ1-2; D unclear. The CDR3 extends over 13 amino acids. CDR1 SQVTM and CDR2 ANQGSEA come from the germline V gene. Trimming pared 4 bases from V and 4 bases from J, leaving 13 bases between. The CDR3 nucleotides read TGCAGCGTTGTGGTTCTCCGCGGCTATGGCTACACCTTC. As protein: CSVVVLRGYGYTF.

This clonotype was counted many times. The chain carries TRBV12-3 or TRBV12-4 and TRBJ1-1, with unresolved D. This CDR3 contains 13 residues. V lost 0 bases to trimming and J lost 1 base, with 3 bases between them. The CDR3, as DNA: TGTGCCAGCAGTTTAGCAGAGAACACTGAAGCTTTCTTT. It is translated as CASSLAENTEAFF.

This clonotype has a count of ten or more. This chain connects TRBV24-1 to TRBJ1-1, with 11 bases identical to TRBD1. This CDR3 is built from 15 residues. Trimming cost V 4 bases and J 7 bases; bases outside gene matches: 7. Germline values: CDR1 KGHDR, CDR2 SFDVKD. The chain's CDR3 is CATSDRDRGRGEAFF. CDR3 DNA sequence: TGTGCCACCAGTGACCGGGACAGGGGGAGAGGTGAAGCTTTCTTT.

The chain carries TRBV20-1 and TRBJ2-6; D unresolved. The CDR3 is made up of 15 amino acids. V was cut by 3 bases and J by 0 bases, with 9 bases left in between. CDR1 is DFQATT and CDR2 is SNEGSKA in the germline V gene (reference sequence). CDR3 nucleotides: TGCAGTGCTAGGAAAGGGTTCTCTGGGGCCAACGTCCTGACTTTC. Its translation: CSARKGFSGANVLTF.

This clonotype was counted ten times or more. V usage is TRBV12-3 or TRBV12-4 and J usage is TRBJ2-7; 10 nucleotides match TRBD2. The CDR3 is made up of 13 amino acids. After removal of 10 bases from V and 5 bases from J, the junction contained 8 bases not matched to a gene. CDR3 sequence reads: CATTSGTWHEQYF. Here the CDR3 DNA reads TGTGCCACAACTAGCGGGACTTGGCACGAGCAGTACTTC.

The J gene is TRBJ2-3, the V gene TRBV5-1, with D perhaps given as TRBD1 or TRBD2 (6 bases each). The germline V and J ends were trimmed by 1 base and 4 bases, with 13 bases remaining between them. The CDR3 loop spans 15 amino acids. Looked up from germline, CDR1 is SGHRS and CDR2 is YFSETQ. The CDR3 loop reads CASSLSRGRPDTQYF. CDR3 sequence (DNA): TGCGCCAGCAGCTTGTCCCGGGGGCGCCCAGATACGCAGTATTTT. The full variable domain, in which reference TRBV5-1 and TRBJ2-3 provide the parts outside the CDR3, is KAGVTQTPRYLIKTRGQQVTLSCSPISGHRSVSWYQQTPGQGLQFLFEYFSETQRNKGNFPGRFSGRQFSNSRSEMNVSTLELGDSALYLCASSLSRGRPDTQYFGPGTRLTVL.

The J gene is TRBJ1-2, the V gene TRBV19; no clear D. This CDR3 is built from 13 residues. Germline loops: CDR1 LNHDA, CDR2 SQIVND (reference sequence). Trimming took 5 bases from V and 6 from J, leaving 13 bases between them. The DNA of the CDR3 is TGTGCCAGTAGTTTCCCCGACATGAATGGCTACACCTTC. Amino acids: CASSFPDMNGYTF. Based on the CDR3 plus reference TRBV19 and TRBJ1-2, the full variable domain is DGGITQSPKYLFRKEGQNVTLSCEQNLNHDAMYWYRQDPGQGLRLIYYSQIVNDFQKGDIAEGYSVSREKKESFPLTVTSAQKNPTAFYLCASSFPDMNGYTFGSGTRLTVV.

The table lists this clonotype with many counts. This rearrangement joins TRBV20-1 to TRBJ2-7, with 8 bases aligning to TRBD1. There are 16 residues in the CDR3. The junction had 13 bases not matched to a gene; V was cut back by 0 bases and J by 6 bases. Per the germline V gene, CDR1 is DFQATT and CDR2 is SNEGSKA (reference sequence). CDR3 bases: TGCAGTGCTAGAGATCTATGTCCCAGGGGGCCATGCGAGCAGTACTTC. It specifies CSARDLCPRGPCEQYF.

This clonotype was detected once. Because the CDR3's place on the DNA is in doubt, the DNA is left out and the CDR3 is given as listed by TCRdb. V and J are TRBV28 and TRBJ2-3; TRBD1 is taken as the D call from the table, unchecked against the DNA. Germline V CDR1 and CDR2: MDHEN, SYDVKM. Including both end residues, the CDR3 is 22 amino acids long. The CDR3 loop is CASRVSLSYEQYFGPGTDTQYF.

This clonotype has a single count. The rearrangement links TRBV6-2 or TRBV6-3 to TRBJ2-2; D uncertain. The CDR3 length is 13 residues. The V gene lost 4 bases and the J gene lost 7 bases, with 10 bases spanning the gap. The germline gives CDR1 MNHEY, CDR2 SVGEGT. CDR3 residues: CASSFPLGGELFF. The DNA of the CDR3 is TGTGCCAGCAGTTTCCCGTTAGGCGGGGAGCTGTTTTTT.

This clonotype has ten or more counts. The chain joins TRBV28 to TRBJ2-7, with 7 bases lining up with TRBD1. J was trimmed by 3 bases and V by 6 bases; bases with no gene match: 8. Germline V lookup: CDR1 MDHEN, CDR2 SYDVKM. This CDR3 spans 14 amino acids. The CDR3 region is CASSQTGSDYEQYF. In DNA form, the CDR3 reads TGTGCCAGCAGCCAGACAGGGTCGGACTACGAGCAGTACTTC.

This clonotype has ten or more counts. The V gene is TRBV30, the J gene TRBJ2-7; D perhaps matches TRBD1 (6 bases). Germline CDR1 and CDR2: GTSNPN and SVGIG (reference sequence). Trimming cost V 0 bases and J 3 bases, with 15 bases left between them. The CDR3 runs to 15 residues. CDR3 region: CAWSVGYDRLYEQYF. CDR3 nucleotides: TGTGCCTGGAGTGTAGGCTATGACAGGCTCTACGAGCAGTACTTC.

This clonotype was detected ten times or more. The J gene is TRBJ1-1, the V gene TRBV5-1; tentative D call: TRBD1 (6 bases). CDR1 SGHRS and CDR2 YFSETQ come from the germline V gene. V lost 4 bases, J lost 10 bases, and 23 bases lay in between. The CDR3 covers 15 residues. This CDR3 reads CASSLGNSGQSLAFF. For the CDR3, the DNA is TGCGCCAGCAGCCTGGGGAATTCTGGACAGTCTCTAGCTTTCTTT.

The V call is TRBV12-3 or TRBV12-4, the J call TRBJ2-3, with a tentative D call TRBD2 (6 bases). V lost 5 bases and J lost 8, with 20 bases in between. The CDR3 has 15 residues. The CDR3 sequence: CASSPTRSPYGTQYF. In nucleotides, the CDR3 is TGTGCCAGCAGTCCGACTAGATCGCCTTATGGTACGCAGTATTTT.

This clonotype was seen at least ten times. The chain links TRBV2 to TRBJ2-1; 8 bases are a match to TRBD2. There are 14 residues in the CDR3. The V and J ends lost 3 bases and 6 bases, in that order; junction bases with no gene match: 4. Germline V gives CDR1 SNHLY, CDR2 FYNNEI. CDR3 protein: CASSDGRAANEQFF. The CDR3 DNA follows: TGTGCCAGCAGTGACGGGAGGGCCGCCAATGAGCAGTTCTTC. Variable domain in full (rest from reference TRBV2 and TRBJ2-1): EPEVTQTPSHQVTQMGQEVILRCVPISNHLYFYWYRQILGQKVEFLVSFYNNEISEKSEIFDDQFSVERPDGSNFTLKIRSTKLEDSAMYFCASSDGRAANEQFFGPGTRLTVL.

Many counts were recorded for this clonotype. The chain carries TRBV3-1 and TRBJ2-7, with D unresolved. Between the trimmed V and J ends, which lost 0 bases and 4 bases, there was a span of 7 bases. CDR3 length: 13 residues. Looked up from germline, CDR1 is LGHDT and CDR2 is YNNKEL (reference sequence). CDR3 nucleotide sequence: TGTGCCAGCAGCCAAGATGACCGATACGAGCAGTACTTC. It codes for CASSQDDRYEQYF.

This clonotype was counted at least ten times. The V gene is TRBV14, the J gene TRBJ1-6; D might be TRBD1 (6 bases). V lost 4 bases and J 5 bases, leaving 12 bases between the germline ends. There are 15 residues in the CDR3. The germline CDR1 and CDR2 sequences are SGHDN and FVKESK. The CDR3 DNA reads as TGTGCCAGCAGCCCACAGGGACTGAATAATTCACCCCTCCACTTT. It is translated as CASSPQGLNNSPLHF.

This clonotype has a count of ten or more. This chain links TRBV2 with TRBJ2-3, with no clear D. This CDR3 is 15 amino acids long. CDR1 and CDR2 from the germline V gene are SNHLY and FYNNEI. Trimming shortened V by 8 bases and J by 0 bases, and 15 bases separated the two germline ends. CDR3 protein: CASSARTTSTDTQYF. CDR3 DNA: TGTGCCAGCTCAGCCAGGACCACTAGCACAGATACGCAGTATTTT.

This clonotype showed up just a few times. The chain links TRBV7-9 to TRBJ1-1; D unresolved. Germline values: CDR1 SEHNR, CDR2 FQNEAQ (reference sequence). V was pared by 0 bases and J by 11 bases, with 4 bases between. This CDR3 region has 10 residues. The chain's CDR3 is CASSLAPAFF. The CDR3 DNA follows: TGTGCCAGCAGCTTAGCGCCGGCTTTCTTT.

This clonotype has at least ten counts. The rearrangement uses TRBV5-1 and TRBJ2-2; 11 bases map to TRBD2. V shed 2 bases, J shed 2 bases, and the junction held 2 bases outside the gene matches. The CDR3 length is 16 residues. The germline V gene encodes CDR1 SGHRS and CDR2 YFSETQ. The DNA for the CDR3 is TGCGCCAGCAGCTTAGGACTAGCGGGCAACACCGGGGAGCTGTTTTTT. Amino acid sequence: CASSLGLAGNTGELFF.

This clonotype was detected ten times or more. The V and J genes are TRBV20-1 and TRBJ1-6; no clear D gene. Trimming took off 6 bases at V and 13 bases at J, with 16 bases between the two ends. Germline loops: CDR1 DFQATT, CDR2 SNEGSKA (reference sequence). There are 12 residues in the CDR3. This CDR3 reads CSANFESVPLHF. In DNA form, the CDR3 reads TGCAGTGCCAACTTTGAATCTGTTCCCCTCCACTTT.

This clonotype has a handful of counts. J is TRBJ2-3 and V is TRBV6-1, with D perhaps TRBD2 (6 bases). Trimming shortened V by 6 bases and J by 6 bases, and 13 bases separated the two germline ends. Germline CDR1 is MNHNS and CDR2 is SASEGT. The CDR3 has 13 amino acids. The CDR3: CASSHDAGDTQYF. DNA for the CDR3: TGTGCCAGCAGCCATGATGCGGGGGATACGCAGTATTTT.

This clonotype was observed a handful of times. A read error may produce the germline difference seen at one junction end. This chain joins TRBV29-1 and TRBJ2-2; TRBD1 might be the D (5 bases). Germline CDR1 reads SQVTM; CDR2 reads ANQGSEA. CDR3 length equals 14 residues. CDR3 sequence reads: CSVVPPGNAGELFF. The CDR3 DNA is TGCAGCGTCGTTCCCCCAGGGAACGCCGGGGAGCTGTTTTTT.

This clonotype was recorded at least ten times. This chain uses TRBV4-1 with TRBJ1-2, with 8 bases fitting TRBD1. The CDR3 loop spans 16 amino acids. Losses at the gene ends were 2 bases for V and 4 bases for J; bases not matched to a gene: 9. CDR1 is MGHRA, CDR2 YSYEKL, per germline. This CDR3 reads CASSQNPGTGLYGYTF. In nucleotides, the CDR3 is TGCGCCAGCAGCCAAAACCCCGGGACAGGACTCTATGGCTACACCTTC.